The clone carrying this T cell receptor beta chain was seen repeatedly, ten times or more. The antigen is undetermined. This entry belongs to a study of T cells in Graves' hyperthyroidism and ophthalmopathy. Overall study results and limits: The model's output predicted ophthalmopathy at a median of 6.5 months prior to onset.

Germline values: CDR1 SNHLY, CDR2 FYNNEI. This CDR3 is 15 amino acids long. Trimming took 2 bases from V and 3 from J; bases not matched to a gene: 6. Amplification targeted TCR beta CDR3 regions from RNA transcripts. Using the HTBI primer set, a first-round RT-PCR was run on the TCR CDR3. TCRdb independently ran MiXCR on the multiplex PCR reads; one entry per CDR3 protein. The data show hundreds of thousands of distinct CDR3 sequences, approximately 15% seen once. Sample: blood. This receptor was taken from a woman aged 25-40 years with Graves' hyperthyroidism that later progressed to Graves' ophthalmopathy. The chain joins TRBV2 to TRBJ1-1; 7 nucleotides align to TRBD1. The CDR3 DNA follows: TGTGCCAGCAGTGAATTCAGGCAGGGGGACACTGAAGCTTTCTTT. Encoded protein: CASSEFRQGDTEAFF.